These 22 T cell receptor beta chains came from one sample sequenced in a study of regulatory T cells in long-lasting Graves disease. Time point defined: newly diagnosed GD, antithyroid drugs for less than 3 months. From RNA extracted from PBMCs, the TCR library was made. Assembly of TCR beta libraries relied on iRepertoire HTBI primers together with Arm-PCR of CDR3 regions. TCRdb re-analysed the multiplex PCR reads in MiXCR, keeping a single row per CDR3 protein. The sample contains some 370,000 distinct CDR3 sequences, about 11% of which appear only once. A further study also used this sample, focusing on T cells in Graves' hyperthyroidism and ophthalmopathy.

Sequenced material: peripheral blood mononuclear cells (PBMCs), taken at new diagnosis, from a patient treated with antithyroid drugs. The receptors shown here come from a woman under 30 with Graves disease.

The chain couples TRBV4-3 to TRBJ2-1; D remains ambiguous. Deletions cut 0 bases from V and 4 bases from J, with 7 bases between. Germline V CDR1 and CDR2: LGHNA, YSLEER. CDR3 size: 14 residues. CDR3 residues: CASSQESDYNEQFF. The CDR3 bases are TGCGCCAGCAGCCAAGAGAGTGATTACAATGAGCAGTTCTTC.

The chain couples TRBV6-1 to TRBJ2-1; the D is unclear. This CDR3 is built from 17 residues. Germline V gene lookup returns CDR1 MNHNS and CDR2 SASEGT. Trimming took 7 bases from V and 2 from J, leaving 21 bases between them. DNA for the CDR3: TGTGCCAGCACCTCTAGGCCCCCCGTCTGGGCCTACAATGAGCAGTTCTTC. Amino acid sequence: CASTSRPPVWAYNEQFF.

There are a few counts of this clonotype. The rearrangement links TRBV24-1 to TRBJ2-1; 10 bases line up with TRBD1. V shed 4 bases, J shed 8 bases, and the junction held 13 bases outside the gene matches. The CDR3 extends over 17 amino acids. Germline CDR1 KGHDR, CDR2 SFDVKD. The CDR3 bases are TGTGCCACCAGTGACCCAACCGGGACAGGGGATATGGATGAGCAGTTCTTC. Protein: CATSDPTGTGDMDEQFF.

The CDR3 DNA reads as TGTGCCAGCGGGTTCTCTGCGGGAGCGGCCGAGCAGTACTTC. It translates to CASGFSAGAAEQYF. The chain has TRBV27 and TRBJ2-7; TRBD2 agrees at 7 bases. V gave up 8 bases and J gave up 6 bases; unmatched junction bases: 13. This CDR3 region has 14 residues. Germline V gene sequence: CDR1 MNHEY, CDR2 SMNVEV (reference sequence).

This rearrangement joins TRBV7-9 to TRBJ2-6; either TRBD1 or TRBD2 may fit D (5 bases each). The CDR3 contains 15 residues. The germline V gene encodes CDR1 SEHNR and CDR2 FQNEAQ (reference sequence). Trimming took off 3 bases at V and 4 bases at J, with 10 bases between the two ends. CDR3 sequence reads: CASSFREPGANVLTF. The CDR3 DNA reads as TGTGCCAGCAGCTTCAGGGAGCCCGGGGCCAACGTCCTGACTTTC.

This clonotype has ten or more counts. The chain recombines TRBV6-9 with TRBJ2-7, with TRBD2 matching over 8 bases. This CDR3 spans 12 amino acids. The J segment lost 6 bases and the V segment lost 2 bases, leaving 0 bases of the junction unmatched. The V gene's germline CDR1 is MNHGY and CDR2 SVAAGI. The DNA of the CDR3 is TGTGCCAGCAGTTATCGGGAGGGCGAGCAGTACTTC. It encodes CASSYREGEQYF.

With respect to this clonotype: One end of the junction fails to match germline, which may point to a read error. The chain uses TRBV7-9 and TRBJ2-1; 10 bases agree with TRBD2. The germline CDR1 and CDR2 sequences are SEHNR and FQNEAQ (reference sequence). The CDR3 consists of 14 residues. The CDR3 DNA follows: TGTGCCAGCAACTTACTAGCGGGGTTGCATGAGCAGTTCTTC. This encodes CASNLLAGLHEQFF.

A few counts support this clonotype. V usage is TRBV12-3 or TRBV12-4 and J usage is TRBJ2-1; the match to TRBD1 covers 11 bases. There are 14 residues in the CDR3. V shed 9 bases, J shed 4 bases, and the junction held 5 bases outside the gene matches. The CDR3 loop is CASTGQGAYNEQFF. The DNA for the CDR3 is TGTGCCAGTACAGGACAGGGGGCTTACAATGAGCAGTTCTTC.

This clonotype was observed a few times. This chain connects TRBV12-3 or TRBV12-4 to TRBJ1-2, with D perhaps TRBD1 (6 bases). The CDR3 is made up of 16 amino acids. Trimming took 5 bases from V and 4 from J, leaving 20 bases between them. This chain's CDR3 is CASSTSPGRGVYGYTF. The CDR3 nucleotides read TGTGCCAGCAGTACCTCGCCTGGCAGGGGCGTCTATGGCTACACCTTC.

Concerning this clonotype itself: At one boundary the junction diverges from the germline segment, which might be a read error. This chain connects TRBV2 to TRBJ1-3; D is uncertain. Germline V gene lookup returns CDR1 SNHLY and CDR2 FYNNEI. The CDR3 length is 13 residues. CDR3 in DNA: TGTGCCAGCAGGGGATGGAGTGGAGACACCATATATTTT. Translated: CASRGWSGDTIYF.

This clonotype was detected ten times or more. J is TRBJ1-1 and V is TRBV18, with D maybe TRBD1 (6 bases). V was cut by 4 bases and J by 1 base, with 16 bases left in between. Germline loops: CDR1 KGHSH, CDR2 LQKENI. This CDR3 spans 16 amino acids. This CDR3 reads CASSRRLQGENTEAFF. In DNA form, the CDR3 reads TGTGCCAGCTCACGCCGCTTACAGGGAGAGAACACTGAAGCTTTCTTT.

About this clonotype itself: An end of the junction differs from the germline gene, which may be a read error. The chain carries TRBV5-1 and TRBJ2-1, with 9 bases matching TRBD2. CDR1 is SGHRS and CDR2 is YFSETQ in the germline V gene. The CDR3 extends over 17 amino acids. The CDR3 DNA follows: TGCACCAGCAGCTCTCCCCCGGGACTAGCAGAATACAGTGAGCAGTTCTTC. Its translation is CTSSSPPGLAEYSEQFF.

This chain joins TRBV5-1 and TRBJ2-4; a possible D gene is TRBD2 (5 bases). CDR3 length: 14 amino acids. V was pared by 7 bases and J by 7 bases, with 18 bases between. Germline assignment: CDR1 SGHRS and CDR2 YFSETQ. This CDR3 reads CASSALVTGNIQYF. For the CDR3, the DNA is TGCGCCAGCTCTGCACTAGTCACGGGTAACATTCAGTACTTC.

This clonotype was seen at least ten times. This chain links TRBV11-3 with TRBJ2-1, with D perhaps given as TRBD1 or TRBD2 (6 bases each). V was cut by 5 bases and J by 4 bases, with 18 bases left in between. Germline assignment: CDR1 SGHNT and CDR2 YENEEA. The CDR3 is made up of 16 amino acids. The CDR3 DNA reads as TGTGCCAGCAGCCGTTCGGGGGCATACGCTTACAATGAGCAGTTCTTC. Amino acid sequence: CASSRSGAYAYNEQFF.

This clonotype was recorded many times. V usage is TRBV7-9 and J usage is TRBJ1-5, with D unclear. Germline lookup yields CDR1 SEHNR and CDR2 FQNEAQ (reference sequence). V lost 1 base and J 3 bases, leaving 7 bases between the germline ends. CDR3 length equals 14 residues. CDR3 in DNA: TGTGCCAGCAGCTTAGAGTCTTCCAATCAGCCCCAGCATTTT. It codes for CASSLESSNQPQHF. The full variable domain, completed using reference TRBV7-9 and TRBJ1-5, is DTGVSQNPRHKITKRGQNVTFRCDPISEHNRLYWYRQTLGQGPEFLTYFQNEAQLEKSRLLSDRFSAERPKGSFSTLEIQRTEQGDSAMYLCASSLESSNQPQHFGDGTRLSIL.

This clonotype was seen at least ten times. This rearrangement joins TRBV11-3 to TRBJ2-7; 8 bases are a match to TRBD1. With 4 bases clipped from V and 0 bases from J, the junction kept 11 bases outside the gene matches. The CDR3 contains 17 residues. Looked up from germline, CDR1 is SGHNT and CDR2 is YENEEA. CDR3 nucleotide sequence: TGTGCCAGCAGCTCGTTGGGACAGGTTGCGCGCTCCTACGAGCAGTACTTC. It codes for CASSSLGQVARSYEQYF.

The rearrangement links TRBV3-1 to TRBJ2-7; D not resolved. Germline V CDR1 and CDR2: LGHDT, YNNKEL (reference sequence). V shed 1 base and J shed 6 bases, with 10 bases lying between them. This CDR3 spans 13 amino acids. The CDR3 protein is CASSQGDSLEQYV. The CDR3, as DNA: TGTGCCAGCAGCCAAGGCGACTCCCTCGAGCAGTACGTC.

The chain combines TRBV4-3 with TRBJ2-5; maybe TRBD2 (7 bases). CDR1 and CDR2 from the germline V gene are LGHNA and YSLEER. Trimming shortened V by 0 bases and J by 5 bases, and 16 bases separated the two germline ends. CDR3 size: 16 residues. The CDR3 loop is CASSQDPRGAGETQYF. DNA of the CDR3: TGCGCCAGCAGCCAAGATCCCCGGGGGGCTGGGGAGACCCAGTACTTC.

This clonotype was seen only a few times. This chain connects TRBV7-8 to TRBJ2-2; D is perhaps TRBD1 or TRBD2 (5 bases each). The CDR3 is 13 amino acids. V was shortened by 2 bases and J by 6 bases, with 7 bases between the two germline ends. Germline CDR1 SGHVS, CDR2 FQNEAQ. The CDR3, as DNA: TGTGCCAGCAGCTTAATGGGGGCCGGGGAGCTGTTTTTT. Translation gives CASSLMGAGELFF. Full variable domain (missing parts from reference TRBV7-8 and TRBJ2-2): GAGVSQSPRYKVAKRGQDVALRCDPISGHVSLFWYQQALGQGPEFLTYFQNEAQLDKSGLPSDRFFAERPEGSVSTLKIQRTQQEDSAVYLCASSLMGAGELFFGEGSRLTVL.

This chain joins TRBV27 and TRBJ2-2; D may be TRBD1 or TRBD2 (5 bases each). CDR3 length equals 18 residues. Trimming removed 3 bases from V and 4 bases from J, with 21 bases in between. Per germline, CDR1 MNHEY and CDR2 SMNVEV (reference sequence). In DNA form, the CDR3 reads TGTGCCAGCAGTTTCCAGAGGGGCAGGGTGACGGGCACCGGGGAGCTGTTTTTT. This translates into CASSFQRGRVTGTGELFF.

V usage is TRBV9 and J usage is TRBJ1-6; no firm D call. CDR1 is SGDLS, CDR2 YYNGEE, per germline. V dropped 3 bases and J dropped 10 bases, with 11 bases sitting between them. CDR3 size: 13 residues. CDR3 protein: CASSEGGKSPLHF. The CDR3 nucleotides are TGTGCCAGCAGCGAGGGTGGGAAATCACCCCTCCACTTT.

This clonotype showed up many times. The V and J genes are TRBV10-1 and TRBJ1-1; 8 nucleotides line up with TRBD1. J lost 3 bases, V lost 3 bases, and 3 bases had no gene match. CDR1 is WNHNN and CDR2 is SYGVQD in the germline V gene (reference sequence). This CDR3 has 14 residues. The CDR3: CASSERTGYTEAFF. CDR3 coding DNA: TGCGCCAGCAGTGAACGGACAGGGTACACTGAAGCTTTCTTT.